This TCR beta chain was recorded in a study of T cells in women clearing cervical HPV infection. Notes on this clone: The sequenced fragment ends 3 residues before the CDR3 boundary, so the rest is inferred from the germline J gene.

The assay was immunoSEQ multiplex PCR, and TCRdb's table has in-frame clones only and misses some. This table lists some 9,800 clones. Germline V gives CDR1 ENHRY, CDR2 SYGVKD. Unmatched junction bases numbered 8, after V lost 7 bases and J lost 5 bases. This CDR3 is built from 14 residues. The specimen sequenced was blood buffy coat. The genes are TRBV10-3 and TRBJ1-2, with 9 bases identical to TRBD1. This receptor was taken from a woman between 18 and 70 years old with a cervical HPV16 infection that either progressed to CIN3+ or cleared (not recorded which). Partial CDR3 DNA: TGTGCCATCATGCGGACAGGGGAAGGGTATGGC. Encoded protein: CAIMRTGEGYG. The complete CDR3 sequence is CAIMRTGEGYGYTF.